What follows describes a single T cell receptor beta chain. Its antigen is undetermined. This sample is part of a study of cytomegalovirus exposure and HLA in healthy donors. Use of 60 Vbeta and 13 Jbeta primers characterized the PCR. This table comes from immunoSEQ multiplex PCR, and its TCRdb copy is limited to in-frame clones, with some not included. The sample gives under 200,000 clones, more than 60% of which show up once; approximately 3.4% is in the top ten. General study findings and limits: V- and J-gene trimming in TCR beta was tied to a missense DCLRE1C variant by an analysis performed later.

The sequenced material came from PBMCs. The clonotype comes from a woman aged 50 to 65 in good health and CMV-seropositive.

The CDR3 DNA reads TGTGCCAGCAGTTTTGGGGTCGGGGCGGGGCTTCAGCCCCAGCATTTT. Amino acid sequence: CASSFGVGAGLQPQHF. The chain uses TRBV28 and TRBJ1-5; a possible D gene is TRBD1 (5 bases). CDR3 size: 16 residues. The germline V gene encodes CDR1 MDHEN and CDR2 SYDVKM. V lost 3 bases, J lost 6 bases, and 18 bases lay in between.